This TCR beta chain was identified during a study of blood T cells in healthy people across ages. Study-wide results and caveats: Diversity estimates drawn from one million T cells were deemed underestimates.

For this clonotype: Its target is unknown.

A J-beta primer mix and a sample-barcoded 5' primer were used in a second PCR of roughly 6 to 12 cycles. Using its own MiXCR run on the 5' RACE reads, TCRdb lists one record per CDR3 protein. The repertoire holds approximately 780,000 distinct CDR3 sequences, with roughly 25% as singletons. Per germline, CDR1 KGHDR and CDR2 SFDVKD. Trimming took 5 bases from V and 2 from J, leaving 13 bases between them. This CDR3 region has 15 residues. In addition, the sample was reused for a study of T cells of mothers and their children.

The TCR comes from a boy aged 10-17 years in good health. The V and J genes are TRBV24-1 and TRBJ2-3; tentatively, D is TRBD2 (6 bases). The specimen was blood. CDR3 DNA sequence: TGTGCCACCAGTGGGACGGGGGAGAACACAGATACGCAGTATTTT. This sequence encodes CATSGTGENTDTQYF.